This section outlines one TCR beta chain sequence together with its context. The target antigen is unknown. The sample is drawn from a study of T cell responses to AZD1222 COVID-19 vaccine. Study outcomes and limitations: Seropositive status at baseline applied to only a handful of AZD1222 recipients. Donors were chiefly white British, with a greater number of females, and clonal diversity was perhaps underestimated. Nearly half of spike-specific TCRs reportedly go after variant regions that carry no mutations.

This CDR3 spans 12 amino acids. The ends were cut back, 5 bases at V and 7 bases at J, with 9 bases in the middle. The germline V gene encodes CDR1 SGHRS and CDR2 YFSETQ. Here immunoSEQ multiplex PCR was the method, and the copy in TCRdb shows in-frame clones only, minus some. Of 120,000 to 150,000 clones listed, approximately 94% are singletons. The TCR was taken from an adult in good health. Material: peripheral blood, obtained on day 0 of AZD1222 vaccination. This rearrangement joins TRBV5-1 to TRBJ1-4; D call uncertain. CDR3 sequence: CASSSGGEKLFF. DNA for the CDR3: TGCGCCAGCAGTTCAGGAGGTGAAAAACTGTTTTTT.